This T cell receptor beta chain originates from a study of metastatic and nonmetastatic thyroid tumors. Study-wide background: Samples came from malignant and benign thyroid patients, and repertoires were compared across blood and tumor or nodule tissue. General study points: As reported, TCR beta diversity in blood and tumor was significantly higher in malignant thyroid tumors than in benign nodules.

Original processing notes: The distant-metastasis classifier for papillary thyroid cancer was built from CDR3 differences across clinicopathological groups. MiXCR reprocessed the PCR reads for TCRdb. These V and J calls derive from TCRdb rather than the authors' analysis. Found here are 20,000 to 25,000 clones, 12% of them singletons; the top ten hold roughly 6.2%. This clone was detected ten times or more. Its antigen is still unknown. Before thyroid surgery, none of the patients had received any treatment. Sequencing was done on a sample of blood. This clonotype originated in a male donor with papillary thyroid cancer or a benign thyroid nodule (not recorded which). Some clones in this sample may be carry-over from other donors' samples.

This CDR3 is CASSFGQATYNEQFF. The CDR3 bases are TGCGCCAGCAGCTTCGGGCAGGCCACCTACAATGAGCAGTTCTTC. V usage is TRBV5-1 and J usage is TRBJ2-1; D is undetermined. The CDR3 is 15 amino acids. In germline, CDR1 is SGHRS, CDR2 YFSETQ. Between the trimmed V and J ends, which lost 2 bases and 2 bases, there was a span of 11 bases.